Shown below are 14 T cell receptor beta chains from a single sample sequenced in a study of T cell repertoires in ileal Crohn's disease. Libraries were prepared by immunoSEQ multiplex PCR; TCRdb keeps only in-frame clonotypes and omits some of them. The sample shows 14,000 or so clones, around 90% of them seen only once. The sequenced sample consisted of ileal tissue. The origin of the receptors is an adult with Crohn's disease.

The chain employs TRBV11-2 and TRBJ2-5; D gene ambiguous. Judging by the DNA end, TRBJ2-7 fits better; the J call may be wrong. Germline CDR1 is SGHAT and CDR2 is FQNNGV. CDR3 length equals 13 residues. The CDR3 DNA is TGTGCCAGCAGCTCCATCAAACCCTACGAGCAGTACTTC. It yields the protein CASSSIKPYEQYF.

This sequence joins TRBV9 and TRBJ2-5, with TRBD2 identical over 10 bases. This CDR3 spans 15 amino acids. The V segment lost 3 bases and the J segment 4 bases; nucleotides outside the gene matches: 6. Germline V gene data show CDR1 as SGDLS and CDR2 as YYNGEE. The CDR3 loop is CASSAGSSGGETQYF. DNA for the CDR3: TGTGCCAGCAGCGCCGGGTCTAGCGGGGGAGAGACCCAGTACTTC. Filled out from reference TRBV9 and TRBJ2-5, the complete variable domain reads DSGVTQTPKHLITATGQRVTLRCSPRSGDLSVYWYQQSLDQGLQFLIQYYNGEERAKGNILERFSAQQFPDLHSELNLSSLELGDSALYFCASSAGSSGGETQYFGPGTRLLVL.

V usage is TRBV19 and J usage is TRBJ1-2, with 7 nucleotides matching TRBD1. Per germline, CDR1 LNHDA and CDR2 SQIVND (reference sequence). J was trimmed by 8 bases and V by 6 bases; bases with no gene match: 30. The CDR3 length is 20 residues. CDR3 nucleotides: TGTGCCAGTAGGAGTAAACCTAAAATCACCCTAAGGGGGCCAGCACAGGGCTACACCTTC. It translates to CASRSKPKITLRGPAQGYTF.

The chain links TRBV5-1 to TRBJ2-1, with a possible D match to TRBD1 (8 bases). The V gene lost 4 bases and the J gene lost 6 bases, with 17 bases spanning the gap. The CDR3 loop spans 15 amino acids. In germline, CDR1 is SGHRS, CDR2 YFSETQ. This CDR3 reads CASSPPQGEGNEQFF. The DNA of the CDR3 is TGCGCCAGCAGCCCCCCACAGGGGGAGGGCAATGAGCAGTTCTTC.

This chain joins TRBV29-1 and TRBJ2-2; 8 bases agree with TRBD1. The CDR3 has 15 residues. V lost 6 bases, J lost 3 bases, and 9 bases stayed unmatched. CDR1 is SQVTM, CDR2 ANQGSEA, per germline. CDR3 in DNA: TGCAGCGTCCCAAGGAAGACAGGGGACACCGGGGAGCTGTTTTTT. This encodes CSVPRKTGDTGELFF.

The chain is built from TRBV6-5 and TRBJ1-1; no firm D call. The ends were cut back, 5 bases at V and 11 bases at J, with 15 bases in the middle. Per germline, CDR1 MNHEY and CDR2 SVGAGI. CDR3 length equals 12 residues. CDR3 loop: CASSETARGAFF. Here the CDR3 DNA reads TGTGCCAGCAGTGAAACGGCTAGAGGGGCTTTCTTT.

The chain combines TRBV10-3 with TRBJ2-3; tentative D call: TRBD1 (7 bases). CDR1 and CDR2 from the germline V gene are ENHRY and SYGVKD. This CDR3 region has 14 residues. Trimming pared 8 bases from V and 0 bases from J, leaving 12 bases between. As DNA, the CDR3 is TGTGCCATCGGAGGGGGCGGAAGCACAGATACGCAGTATTTT. As protein: CAIGGGGSTDTQYF.

This chain links TRBV5-1 with TRBJ2-3, with a tentative D call TRBD2 (6 bases). CDR1 is SGHRS and CDR2 is YFSETQ in the germline V gene. The CDR3 runs to 17 residues. The V end was cut by 0 bases, the J end by 0 bases, with 14 bases between. The CDR3 protein is CASSLAPRGASTDTQYF. In DNA, the CDR3 is TGCGCCAGCAGCTTGGCCCCCCGCGGGGCTAGCACAGATACGCAGTATTTT.

This sequence joins TRBV6-6 and TRBJ1-4; D is uncertain. The CDR3 is made up of 15 amino acids. V was shortened by 6 bases and J by 8 bases, with 19 bases between the two germline ends. CDR1 and CDR2 from the germline V gene are MNHNY and SVGAGI (reference sequence). The DNA for the CDR3 is TGTGCCAGCAGCCCGATGTTGACACAGATCGAAAAACTGTTTTTT. The encoded protein is CASSPMLTQIEKLFF.

The gene calls are TRBV6-5 and TRBJ2-7, with 7 bases identical to TRBD1. Trimming at V came to 5 bases and at J to 4 bases, leaving 11 bases not matched to a gene. Germline CDR1 is MNHEY and CDR2 is SVGAGI. The CDR3 has 15 residues. CDR3 nucleotide sequence: TGTGCCAGCAGTGGGCCGGGACAGAATAGGTACGAGCAGTACTTC. Translating gives CASSGPGQNRYEQYF.

The V and J genes are TRBV18 and TRBJ2-5, with 7 nucleotides matching TRBD1. J gave up 5 bases and V 0 bases, and 6 bases lay outside the gene matches. CDR1 is KGHSH and CDR2 is LQKENI in the germline V gene. The CDR3 consists of 15 residues. Written as DNA, the CDR3 is TGTGCCAGCTCACCACCGGGACAGACTTTGGAGACCCAGTACTTC. Its protein is CASSPPGQTLETQYF.

The V and J genes are TRBV27 and TRBJ1-1; 7 bases are a match to TRBD1. The germline gives CDR1 MNHEY, CDR2 SMNVEV (reference sequence). This CDR3 has 15 amino acids. The V and J ends lost 10 bases and 3 bases, in that order; junction bases with no gene match: 14. CDR3 coding DNA: TGTGCCACCACCTTGACAGGGAGGTTGGACACTGAAGCTTTCTTT. It encodes CATTLTGRLDTEAFF.

The genes are TRBV5-1 and TRBJ2-1; 15 bases are a match to TRBD2. Germline CDR1 and CDR2: SGHRS and YFSETQ. This CDR3 comprises 16 residues. Trimming at V came to 3 bases and at J to 7 bases, leaving 5 bases not matched to a gene. This chain's CDR3 is CASSWTGTSGRNEQFF. The CDR3 DNA is TGCGCCAGCAGCTGGACCGGGACTAGCGGGAGGAATGAGCAGTTCTTC.

The J gene is TRBJ1-3, the V gene TRBV28; D possibly corresponds to TRBD1 (5 bases). The germline V gene encodes CDR1 MDHEN and CDR2 SYDVKM. This CDR3 comprises 15 residues. Trimming removed 3 bases at V and 3 bases at J, with 12 bases between. The CDR3 protein is CASSLDGTLGNTIYF. Here the CDR3 DNA reads TGTGCCAGCAGTTTGGACGGGACTCTTGGAAACACCATATATTTT.